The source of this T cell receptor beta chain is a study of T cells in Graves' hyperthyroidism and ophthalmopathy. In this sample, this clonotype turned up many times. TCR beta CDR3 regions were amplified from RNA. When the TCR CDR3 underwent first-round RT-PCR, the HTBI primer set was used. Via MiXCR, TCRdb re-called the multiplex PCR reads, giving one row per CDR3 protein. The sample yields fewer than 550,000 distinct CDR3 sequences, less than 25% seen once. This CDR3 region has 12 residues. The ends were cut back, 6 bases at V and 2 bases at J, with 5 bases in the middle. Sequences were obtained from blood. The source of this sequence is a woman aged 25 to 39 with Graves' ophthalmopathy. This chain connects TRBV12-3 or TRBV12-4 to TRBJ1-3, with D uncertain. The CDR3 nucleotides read TGTGCCAGCAGCCTTACTGGAAACACCATATATTTT. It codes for CASSLTGNTIYF.